This entry lists 15 T cell receptor beta chains sequenced from one sample in a study of control samples from healthy donors and cancer patients. The assay was immunoSEQ multiplex PCR, and TCRdb's table has in-frame clones only and misses some. The data contain tens of thousands of clones, roughly 89% of them singletons. The specimen sequenced was blood. These receptors all come from a man aged 50-59 years in good health.

The V gene is TRBV2, the J gene TRBJ2-1; the D is unclear. V was clipped by 0 bases and J by 6 bases, with 6 bases between them. There are 13 residues in the CDR3. Per the germline V gene, CDR1 is SNHLY and CDR2 is FYNNEI. The CDR3 is CASSEATSNEQFF. DNA for the CDR3: TGTGCCAGCAGTGAAGCTACGAGCAATGAGCAGTTCTTC.

This clone showed up just a few times. The rearrangement joins TRBV6-6 to TRBJ1-2, with D hard to call. With 6 bases removed from V and 0 bases from J, the gap between germline ends came to 17 bases. In germline, CDR1 is MNHNY, CDR2 SVGAGI (reference sequence). The CDR3 is 16 residues long. Here the CDR3 DNA reads TGTGCCAGCAGGTCCCGGGGTGGGGTTTCTAACTATGGCTACACCTTC. This encodes CASRSRGGVSNYGYTF.

This CDR3 reads CASSFGHTNTEAFF. The CDR3 DNA follows: TGTGCCAGCAGCTTTGGACACACGAACACTGAAGCTTTCTTT. This rearrangement joins TRBV7-8 to TRBJ1-1; D possibly corresponds to TRBD1 (5 bases). The V gene's germline CDR1 is SGHVS and CDR2 FQNEAQ. Trimming shortened V by 3 bases and J by 1 base, and 9 bases separated the two germline ends. CDR3 length equals 14 residues.

The chain has TRBV7-2 and TRBJ1-6; TRBD1 aligns across 9 bases. The V segment lost 1 base and the J segment 8 bases; nucleotides outside the gene matches: 6. The CDR3 loop spans 16 amino acids. Germline loops: CDR1 SGHTA, CDR2 FQGNSA. CDR3 region: CASSLGPDRGYSPLHF. CDR3 nucleotides: TGTGCCAGCAGCTTAGGTCCCGACAGGGGGTATTCACCCCTCCACTTT. The variable domain in full, with the rest retrieved from reference TRBV7-2 and TRBJ1-6, is GAGVSQSPSNKVTEKGKDVELRCDPISGHTALYWYRQSLGQGLEFLIYFQGNSAPDKSGLPSDRFSAERTGGSVSTLTIQRTQQEDSAVYLCASSLGPDRGYSPLHFGNGTRLTVT.

The gene calls are TRBV7-2 and TRBJ1-1; D possibly corresponds to TRBD1 (6 bases). Germline V gene sequence: CDR1 SGHTA, CDR2 FQGNSA. The ends were cut back, 5 bases at V and 1 base at J, with 8 bases in the middle. This CDR3 comprises 13 residues. CDR3 protein: CASSAGQNTEAFF. The CDR3 DNA follows: TGTGCCAGCAGCGCGGGACAGAACACTGAAGCTTTCTTT.

The chain is built from TRBV30 and TRBJ1-5; D not certain. Germline V gives CDR1 GTSNPN, CDR2 SVGIG (reference sequence). This CDR3 is 15 amino acids long. Trimming removed 0 bases at V and 7 bases at J, with 16 bases between. Written as DNA, the CDR3 is TGTGCCTGGAGTGTAGGTTTGGGAGCGGGGCAGCCCCAGCATTTT. It is translated as CAWSVGLGAGQPQHF. Full variable domain (rest looked up from reference TRBV30 and TRBJ1-5): SQTIHQWPATLVQPVGSPLSLECTVEGTSNPNLYWYRQAAGRGLQLLFYSVGIGQISSEVPQNLSASRPQDRQFILSSKKLLLSDSGFYLCAWSVGLGAGQPQHFGDGTRLSIL.

V is TRBV19 and J is TRBJ2-3, with 12 nucleotides matching TRBD2. The germline V gene has CDR1 LNHDA and CDR2 SQIVND (reference sequence). The V segment lost 3 bases and the J segment 7 bases; nucleotides outside the gene matches: 5. This CDR3 spans 15 amino acids. The CDR3 DNA reads TGTGCCAGTAGTATCCGGACTAGCGGGGTAAATACGCAGTATTTT. Its protein product is CASSIRTSGVNTQYF.

This chain joins TRBV29-1 and TRBJ2-3; D remains unclear. This CDR3 has 12 amino acids. V was cut by 5 bases and J by 2 bases, with 8 bases left in between. Germline V gene lookup returns CDR1 SQVTM and CDR2 ANQGSEA. The CDR3 DNA reads TGCAGCGTTCAAGCAGACACAGATACGCAGTATTTT. This encodes CSVQADTDTQYF.

DNA of the CDR3: TGTGCCAGCAGCCAAGCCGGGATCTATGGCTACACCTTC. Translating it yields CASSQAGIYGYTF. The chain uses TRBV3-1 (or the pseudogene TRBV3-2) and TRBJ1-2; D not certain. The CDR3 extends over 13 amino acids. Germline CDR1 is LGHDT and CDR2 is YNNKEL (reference sequence). Trimming removed 1 base at V and 4 bases at J, with 7 bases between.

This chain links TRBV2 with TRBJ2-3; the D gene could be TRBD1 or TRBD2 (5 bases each). CDR1 and CDR2 from the germline V gene are SNHLY and FYNNEI. V shed 9 bases and J shed 10 bases, with 20 bases lying between them. There are 13 residues in the CDR3. The CDR3 sequence is CASKTNGGWAQYF. The CDR3 DNA follows: TGTGCCAGTAAGACTAATGGGGGTTGGGCGCAGTATTTT.

The genes are TRBV19 and TRBJ1-1; 7 positions match TRBD1. The ends lost 4 bases at V and 2 bases at J; junction bases unmatched: 7. The V gene's germline CDR1 is LNHDA and CDR2 SQIVND (reference sequence). CDR3 length: 15 amino acids. The CDR3 is CASSTLRGRNTEAFF. DNA for the CDR3: TGTGCCAGTAGTACTCTCAGGGGGAGAAACACTGAAGCTTTCTTT.

V gene TRBV6-5 combines with J gene TRBJ1-1, with D maybe TRBD1 (5 bases). There are 11 residues in the CDR3. Germline values: CDR1 MNHEY, CDR2 SVGAGI. The V and J ends lost 5 bases and 13 bases respectively, with 14 bases between them. This CDR3 is CASSHGGRVFF. CDR3 nucleotide sequence: TGTGCCAGCAGTCACGGGGGTAGGGTTTTCTTT.

The rearrangement joins TRBV24-1 to TRBJ2-3; 7 bases fit TRBD1. The junction had 7 bases not matched to a gene; V was cut back by 3 bases and J by 5 bases. Germline V gives CDR1 KGHDR, CDR2 SFDVKD. This CDR3 is built from 15 residues. CDR3 residues: CATSDQGVWGDTQYF. The CDR3 nucleotides are TGTGCCACCAGTGATCAGGGGGTCTGGGGAGATACGCAGTATTTT.

CDR3 bases: TGTGCCAGCAGCCCCCGGCTCGGCGAGCAGTACTTC. Encoded protein: CASSPRLGEQYF. This chain joins TRBV7-6 and TRBJ2-7; D call uncertain. Between the trimmed V and J ends, which lost 5 bases and 6 bases, there was a span of 11 bases. Germline lookup yields CDR1 SGHVS and CDR2 FNYEAQ. This CDR3 region has 12 residues.

This sequence joins TRBV9 and TRBJ2-7; 11 bases fit TRBD2. The CDR3 contains 16 residues. CDR1 SGDLS and CDR2 YYNGEE come from the germline V gene. Losses at the gene ends were 4 bases for V and 2 bases for J; bases not matched to a gene: 8. In DNA form, the CDR3 reads TGTGCCAGCAGCCCCCGACTAGCGGGGTTGCCCTACGAGCAGTACTTC. Translating gives CASSPRLAGLPYEQYF. The complete variable domain, with remaining parts taken from reference TRBV9 and TRBJ2-7, reads DSGVTQTPKHLITATGQRVTLRCSPRSGDLSVYWYQQSLDQGLQFLIQYYNGEERAKGNILERFSAQQFPDLHSELNLSSLELGDSALYFCASSPRLAGLPYEQYFGPGTRLTVT.